This is a list of T cell receptor beta chains from one sample in a study of PD-L1 blockade in urothelial cancer. Here immunoSEQ multiplex PCR was the method, and the copy in TCRdb shows in-frame clones only, minus some. The sample includes 87,000 or so clones, roughly 84% of them seen just once. The material sequenced was PBMCs, taken around atezolizumab (anti-PD-L1) treatment. The receptors derive from a man in his 60s with urothelial cancer. CDR3s include the opening cysteine and the closing phenylalanine or tryptophan. The size field is filled for only some rows; it gives once, few, many or a size class.

size: -
V: TRBV29-1
CDR3: CSAGTSGGFEQFF

size: -
V: TRBV4-3
CDR3: CASSREPGLGTSEQYF

size: -
V: TRBV5-1
CDR3: CASSSSGQGATGELFF

size: -
V: TRBV5-1
CDR3: CASSSRNSRAPGANVLTF

size: -
V: TRBV28
CDR3: CASSFRTPSGNTIYF

size: -
V: TRBV19
CDR3: CASSMTVNYGYTF

size: -
V: TRBV4-2
CDR3: CASSPSTGESQPQHF

size: few
V: TRBV12-5
CDR3: CASGGGYVFSGNSTDTQYF

size: -
V: TRBV4-1
CDR3: CASSQDYGGTLSSYNEQFF

size: few
V: TRBV28
CDR3: CASSGKGSIF

size: -
V: TRBV30
CDR3: CAWMGARAEAFF

size: -
V: TRBV6-1
CDR3: CASSSQGTGGYTF

size: -
V: TRBV28
CDR3: CASIPGTSGRNEQFF

size: -
V: TRBV5-4
CDR3: CASSSLQGNNYGYTF

size: -
V: TRBV5-6
CDR3: CASSQRLAGVGIHEQYF

size: -
V: TRBV19
CDR3: CASSRQGGYTF

size: -
V: TRBV4-1
CDR3: CASRGQGAPDTQYF

size: -
V: TRBV6-5
CDR3: CASSWGGETQYF

size: few
V: TRBV5-1
CDR3: CASSLTGNTEAFF

size: -
V: TRBV29-1
CDR3: CSVEDPGSSTDTQYF

size: -
V: TRBV13
CDR3: CASSSDRSYEQYF

size: -
V: TRBV23-1
CDR3: CASLASGIPYEQYF

size: -
V: TRBV11-2
CDR3: CASSLVVGTSDKNIQYF

size: -
V: TRBV5-8
CDR3: CASKSGRVLQETQYF

size: -
V: TRBV7-3
CDR3: CASSPGGYNEQFF

size: -
V: TRBV18
CDR3: CASSPGQGQTQYF

size: -
V: TRBV6-6
CDR3: CASSGGGGPDTQYF

size: few
V: TRBV7-8
CDR3: CASSRGQGGGLPQHF

size: -
V: TRBV5-1
CDR3: CASSLQGGSETQYF

size: -
V: TRBV7-3
CDR3: CASSQSVLAGGRDEQFF

size: few
V: TRBV28
CDR3: CASSEIAGGLNQETQYF

size: -
V: TRBV9
CDR3: CASRWGDTGELFF

size: -
V: TRBV19
CDR3: CASSWTGSSYEQYF

size: -
V: TRBV20-1
CDR3: CSATRGDTQYF

size: -
V: TRBV29-1
CDR3: CSVDTGNQGAWEQYF

size: -
V: TRBV6-4
CDR3: CASSDEGSHEQFF

size: once
V: TRBV7-9
CDR3: CASSPPGRGTNEKLFF

size: -
V: TRBV29-1
CDR3: CSVRQASYSTDTQYF

size: -
V: TRBV5-1
CDR3: CASSLHPTGDDYGYTF

size: -
V: TRBV7-2
CDR3: CASSPRLAREETQYF

size: -
V: TRBV6-5
CDR3: CASRHYKTGVEQYF

size: -
V: TRBV10-3
CDR3: CAISEGQGTKNIQYF

size: -
V: TRBV10-3
CDR3: CAISDGGQGNTEAFF

size: -
V: TRBV28
CDR3: CASSLPLSFADTQYF

size: -
V: TRBV10-1
CDR3: CASRGRDRGFYTF

size: -
V: TRBV5-1
CDR3: CASSLAITTGSLTYEQYF

size: once
V: TRBV6-6
CDR3: CASSYWREGRVHEQYF

size: -
V: TRBV18
CDR3: CASSPGSGTGGNNYEQYF

size: -
V: TRBV19
CDR3: CASSIVGGTGGAFF